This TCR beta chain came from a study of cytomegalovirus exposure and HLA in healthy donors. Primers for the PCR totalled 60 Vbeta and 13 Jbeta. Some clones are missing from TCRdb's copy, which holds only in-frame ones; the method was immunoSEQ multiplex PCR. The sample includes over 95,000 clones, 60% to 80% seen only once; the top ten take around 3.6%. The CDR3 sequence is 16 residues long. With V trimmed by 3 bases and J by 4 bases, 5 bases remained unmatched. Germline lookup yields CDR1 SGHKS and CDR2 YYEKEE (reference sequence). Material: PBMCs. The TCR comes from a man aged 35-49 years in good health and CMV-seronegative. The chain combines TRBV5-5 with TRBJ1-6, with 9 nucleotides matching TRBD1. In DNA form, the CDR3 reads TGTGCCAGCAGCTCCCTGACAGGGGGTTATAATTCACCCCTCCACTTT. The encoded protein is CASSSLTGGYNSPLHF.